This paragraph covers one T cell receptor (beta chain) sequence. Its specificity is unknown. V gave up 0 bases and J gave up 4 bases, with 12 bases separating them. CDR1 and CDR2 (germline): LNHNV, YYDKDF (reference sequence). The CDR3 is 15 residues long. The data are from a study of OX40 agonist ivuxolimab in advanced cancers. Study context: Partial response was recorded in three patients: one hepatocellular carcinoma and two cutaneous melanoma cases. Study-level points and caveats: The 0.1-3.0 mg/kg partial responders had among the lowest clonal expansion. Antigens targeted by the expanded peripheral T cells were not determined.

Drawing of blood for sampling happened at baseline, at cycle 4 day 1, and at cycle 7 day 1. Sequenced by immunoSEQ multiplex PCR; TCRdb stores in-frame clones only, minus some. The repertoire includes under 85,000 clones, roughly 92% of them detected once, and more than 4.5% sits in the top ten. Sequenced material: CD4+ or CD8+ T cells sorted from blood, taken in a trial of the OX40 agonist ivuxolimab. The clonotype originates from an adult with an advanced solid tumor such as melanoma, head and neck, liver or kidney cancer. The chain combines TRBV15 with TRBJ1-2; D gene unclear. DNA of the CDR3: TGTGCCACCAGCAGAGACCCATCCCGGGCCTATGGCTACACCTTC. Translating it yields CATSRDPSRAYGYTF.